Below, 7 T cell receptor beta chains from the same sample are listed, as sequenced in a study of T cell repertoires in cytomegalovirus infection. Each CDR3 protein is one row after TCRdb ran MiXCR on the reads. The sample records approximately 550,000 distinct CDR3 sequences, approximately 15% being singletons. Sequencing was performed on CD8+ T cells from PBMCs. The receptors originated from a human donor in good health (CMV status not recorded). Some clones in this sample may be carry-over from other donors' samples.

This clonotype was detected many times. V is TRBV7-6 and J is TRBJ2-7; 16 bases match TRBD2. Trimming took 5 bases from V and 1 from J; bases not matched to a gene: 5. Germline-derived CDR1 and CDR2 are SGHVS and FNYEAQ. The CDR3 totals 17 residues. The CDR3: CASSVGLAGGRSYEQYF. CDR3 in DNA: TGTGCCAGCAGCGTGGGACTAGCGGGGGGGCGGTCCTACGAGCAGTACTTC.

This clonotype was found many times. The chain is built from TRBV7-9 and TRBJ2-1, with TRBD2 identical over 10 bases. Germline lookup yields CDR1 SEHNR and CDR2 FQNEAQ (reference sequence). V trimming: 2 bases; J trimming: 5 bases; junction bases outside the gene matches: 9. This CDR3 spans 17 amino acids. The CDR3 is CASSLNAGLAADNEQFF. CDR3 coding DNA: TGTGCCAGCAGCTTAAACGCCGGACTAGCGGCCGACAATGAGCAGTTCTTC.

As concerns this clonotype: One end of the junction does not line up with germline, which may come from a read error. The rearrangement links TRBV4-1 to TRBJ2-7; 7 nucleotides line up with TRBD2. Looked up from germline, CDR1 is MGHRA and CDR2 is YSYEKL. The CDR3 sequence is 15 residues long. The CDR3 spells CASSSLTSTPWEQYF. The CDR3 DNA reads TGTGCCAGCAGCTCTTTGACTAGCACTCCGTGGGAGCAGTACTTC.

This rearrangement joins TRBV9 to TRBJ1-1; no clear D gene. Per germline, CDR1 SGDLS and CDR2 YYNGEE. The CDR3 length is 17 residues. Trimming stripped 2 bases from V and 0 bases from J, with 17 bases between. The CDR3 DNA reads TGTGCCAGCAGCGTGACCCGGGTCCCTTCACTGAACACTGAAGCTTTCTTT. Translation: CASSVTRVPSLNTEAFF. The variable domain in full, completed from reference TRBV9 and TRBJ1-1, reads DSGVTQTPKHLITATGQRVTLRCSPRSGDLSVYWYQQSLDQGLQFLIQYYNGEERAKGNILERFSAQQFPDLHSELNLSSLELGDSALYFCASSVTRVPSLNTEAFFGQGTRLTVV.

There are a few counts of this clonotype. The rearrangement links TRBV18 to TRBJ2-3; 8 nucleotides agree with TRBD2. Germline CDR1 reads KGHSH; CDR2 reads LQKENI. The V segment lost 5 bases and the J segment 2 bases; nucleotides outside the gene matches: 3. The length of the CDR3 is 14 residues. CDR3 DNA sequence: TGTGCCAGCTCAGATGGACTAGCCACAGATACGCAGTATTTT. Protein sequence: CASSDGLATDTQYF.

At least ten counts were recorded for this clonotype. V is TRBV6-6 and J is TRBJ2-1; 9 bases are shared with TRBD2. The CDR3 is 19 amino acids. Germline V CDR1 and CDR2: MNHNY, SVGAGI (reference sequence). The V gene end was trimmed by 2 bases and the J gene end by 0 bases; junction bases not matched to a gene: 11. The CDR3 DNA sequence: TGTGCCAGCAGTTACACCGGGCACAATAGCGGGAGCTCCTACAATGAGCAGTTCTTC. Protein sequence: CASSYTGHNSGSSYNEQFF.

Points on this clonotype: The conserved closing phenylalanine or tryptophan is absent in this CDR3, likely reflecting a read error. The chain employs TRBV28 and TRBJ2-7, with D perhaps given as TRBD1 or TRBD2 (5 bases each). Trimming removed 4 bases from V and 10 bases from J, with 20 bases in between. From germline, CDR1 is MDHEN and CDR2 SYDVKM. The CDR3 contains 14 residues. In DNA form, the CDR3 reads TGTGCCAGCAGTTGGTTAATAGTAGGGACCGTTCAGTACTAC. It yields the protein CASSWLIVGTVQYY.